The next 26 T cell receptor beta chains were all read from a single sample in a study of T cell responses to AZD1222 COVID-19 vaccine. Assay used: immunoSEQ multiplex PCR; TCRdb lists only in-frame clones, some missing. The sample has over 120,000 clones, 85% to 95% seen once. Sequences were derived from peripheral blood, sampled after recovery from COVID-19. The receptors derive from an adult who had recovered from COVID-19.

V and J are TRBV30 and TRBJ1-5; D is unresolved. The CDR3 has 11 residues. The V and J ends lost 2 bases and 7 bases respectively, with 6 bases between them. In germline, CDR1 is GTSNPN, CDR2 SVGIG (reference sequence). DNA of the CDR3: TGTGCCTGGAGTAAGGGACAGCCCCAGCATTTT. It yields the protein CAWSKGQPQHF. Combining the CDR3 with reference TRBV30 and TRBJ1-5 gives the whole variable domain SQTIHQWPATLVQPVGSPLSLECTVEGTSNPNLYWYRQAAGRGLQLLFYSVGIGQISSEVPQNLSASRPQDRQFILSSKKLLLSDSGFYLCAWSKGQPQHFGDGTRLSIL.

The DNA of the CDR3 is TGTGCCAGCAGTCCCGGGATCAACACCTACAATGAGCAGTTCTTC. Translated, it gives CASSPGINTYNEQFF. The chain uses TRBV27 and TRBJ2-1, with D maybe TRBD2 (5 bases). Germline values: CDR1 MNHEY, CDR2 SMNVEV (reference sequence). Trimming left V 5 bases short and J 2 bases short, with 13 bases between. The CDR3 spans 15 residues.

The CDR3 nucleotides read TGTGCCAGCTCCCGCAACGAGGGAGCAGTATATGGCTACACCTTC. It translates to CASSRNEGAVYGYTF. The chain employs TRBV18 and TRBJ1-2; D gene unclear. There are 15 residues in the CDR3. Looked up from germline, CDR1 is KGHSH and CDR2 is LQKENI. Trimming left V 6 bases short and J 5 bases short, with 19 bases between.

CDR3 sequence reads: CASREGQFSNQPQHF. Written as DNA, the CDR3 is TGTGCCAGCAGGGAGGGACAATTTAGCAATCAGCCCCAGCATTTT. V is TRBV6-5 and J is TRBJ1-5; D may be TRBD1 (6 bases). This CDR3 spans 15 amino acids. Germline values: CDR1 MNHEY, CDR2 SVGAGI. V dropped 6 bases and J dropped 0 bases, with 12 bases sitting between them.

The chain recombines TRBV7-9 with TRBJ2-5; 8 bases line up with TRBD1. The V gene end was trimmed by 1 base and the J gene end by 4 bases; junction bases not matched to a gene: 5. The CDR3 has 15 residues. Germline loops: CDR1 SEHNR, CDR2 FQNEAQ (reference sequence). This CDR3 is CASSLGGRGRETQYF. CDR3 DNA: TGTGCCAGCAGCTTAGGTGGCAGGGGGCGAGAGACCCAGTACTTC.

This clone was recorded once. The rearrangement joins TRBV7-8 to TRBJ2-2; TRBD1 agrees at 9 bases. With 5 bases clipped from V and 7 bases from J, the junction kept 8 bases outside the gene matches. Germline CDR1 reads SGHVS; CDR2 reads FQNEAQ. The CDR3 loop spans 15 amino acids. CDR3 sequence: CASSHRDRAGGELFF. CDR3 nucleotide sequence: TGTGCCAGCAGCCACCGGGACAGGGCGGGCGGGGAGCTGTTTTTT.

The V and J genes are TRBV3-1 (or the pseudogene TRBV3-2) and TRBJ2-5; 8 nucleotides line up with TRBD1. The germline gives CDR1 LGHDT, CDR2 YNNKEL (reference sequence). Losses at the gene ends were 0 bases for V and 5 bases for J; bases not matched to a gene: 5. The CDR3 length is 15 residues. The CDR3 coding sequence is TGTGCCAGCAGCCAAGATGGACAGGGATATGAGACCCAGTACTTC. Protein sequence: CASSQDGQGYETQYF.

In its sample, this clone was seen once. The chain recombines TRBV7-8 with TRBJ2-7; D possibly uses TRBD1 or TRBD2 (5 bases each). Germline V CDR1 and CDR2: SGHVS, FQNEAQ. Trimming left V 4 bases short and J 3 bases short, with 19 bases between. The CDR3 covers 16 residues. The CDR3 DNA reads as TGTGCCAGCAGCTCCCTCCACGGGGCTAGTTACTACGAGCAGTACTTC. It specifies CASSSLHGASYYEQYF.

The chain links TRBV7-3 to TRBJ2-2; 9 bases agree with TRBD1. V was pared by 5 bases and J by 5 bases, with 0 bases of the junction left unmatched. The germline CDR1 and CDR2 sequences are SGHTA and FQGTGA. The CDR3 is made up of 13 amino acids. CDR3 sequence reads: CASSDRGTGELFF. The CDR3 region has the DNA TGTGCCAGCAGCGACAGGGGGACCGGGGAGCTGTTTTTT.

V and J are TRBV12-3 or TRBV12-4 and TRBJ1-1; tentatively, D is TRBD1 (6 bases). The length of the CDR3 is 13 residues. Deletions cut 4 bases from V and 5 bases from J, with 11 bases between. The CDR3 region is CASSSQGLTEAFF. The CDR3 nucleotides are TGTGCCAGCAGTTCCCAGGGGCTGACTGAAGCTTTCTTT.

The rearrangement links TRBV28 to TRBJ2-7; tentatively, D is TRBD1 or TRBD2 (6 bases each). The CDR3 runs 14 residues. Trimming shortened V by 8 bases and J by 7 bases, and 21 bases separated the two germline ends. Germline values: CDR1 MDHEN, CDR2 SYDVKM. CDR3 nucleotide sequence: TGTGCCAGCTTATCTGCCGGGGGCACGGAAGAGCAGTACTTC. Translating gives CASLSAGGTEEQYF.

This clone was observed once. The CDR3 protein is CASNIQGANEKLFF. Written as DNA, the CDR3 is TGTGCCAGCAATATACAGGGGGCGAATGAAAAACTGTTTTTT. The gene calls are TRBV2 and TRBJ1-4, with TRBD1 matching 9 bases. CDR1 and CDR2 (germline): SNHLY, FYNNEI. V trimming: 7 bases; J trimming: 5 bases; junction bases outside the gene matches: 5. This CDR3 contains 14 residues.

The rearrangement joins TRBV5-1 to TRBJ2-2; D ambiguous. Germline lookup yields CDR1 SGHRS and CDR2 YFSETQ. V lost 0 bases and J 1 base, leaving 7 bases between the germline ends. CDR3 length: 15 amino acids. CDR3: CASSLEAVNTGELFF. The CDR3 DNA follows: TGCGCCAGCAGCTTGGAGGCAGTGAACACCGGGGAGCTGTTTTTT.

For the CDR3, the DNA is TGTGCCAGCAGTTCCCCCAGGGATTACACCGGGGAGCTGTTTTTT. Its protein is CASSSPRDYTGELFF. The rearrangement uses TRBV28 and TRBJ2-2, with D perhaps matching TRBD1 (5 bases). The CDR3 runs to 15 residues. The V and J ends lost 4 bases and 3 bases respectively, with 12 bases between them. Per germline, CDR1 MDHEN and CDR2 SYDVKM.

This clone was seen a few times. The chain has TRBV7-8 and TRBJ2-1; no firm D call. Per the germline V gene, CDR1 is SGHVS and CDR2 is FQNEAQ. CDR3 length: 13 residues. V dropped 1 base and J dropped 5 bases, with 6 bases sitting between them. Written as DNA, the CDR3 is TGTGCCAGCAGCTTAGGGGCCCACAATGAGCAGTTCTTC. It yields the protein CASSLGAHNEQFF.

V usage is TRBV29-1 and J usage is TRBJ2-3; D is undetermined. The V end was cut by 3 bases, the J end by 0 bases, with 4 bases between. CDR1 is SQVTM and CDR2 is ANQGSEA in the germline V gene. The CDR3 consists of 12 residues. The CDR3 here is CSVEGSTDTQYF. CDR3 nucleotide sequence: TGCAGCGTTGAGGGTAGCACAGATACGCAGTATTTT.

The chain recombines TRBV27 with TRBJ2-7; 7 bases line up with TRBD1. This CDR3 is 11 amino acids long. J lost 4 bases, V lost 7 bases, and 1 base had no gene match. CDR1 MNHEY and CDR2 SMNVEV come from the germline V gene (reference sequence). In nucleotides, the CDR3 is TGTGCCAGCACACAGGGGTACGAGCAGTACTTC. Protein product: CASTQGYEQYF.

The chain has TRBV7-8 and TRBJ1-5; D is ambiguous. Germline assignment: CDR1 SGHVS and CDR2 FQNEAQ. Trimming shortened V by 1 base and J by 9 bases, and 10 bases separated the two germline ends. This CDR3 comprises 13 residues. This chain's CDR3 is CASSLGGLGPQHF. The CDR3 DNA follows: TGTGCCAGCAGCTTAGGCGGCCTGGGGCCCCAGCATTTT.

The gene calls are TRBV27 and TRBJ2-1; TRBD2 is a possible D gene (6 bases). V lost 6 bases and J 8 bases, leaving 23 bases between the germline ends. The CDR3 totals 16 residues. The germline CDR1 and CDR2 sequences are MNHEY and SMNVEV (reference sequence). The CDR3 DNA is TGTGCCAGCAGATCCCTCCGGGACTGGGGAATCTATGAGCAGTTCTTC. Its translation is CASRSLRDWGIYEQFF.

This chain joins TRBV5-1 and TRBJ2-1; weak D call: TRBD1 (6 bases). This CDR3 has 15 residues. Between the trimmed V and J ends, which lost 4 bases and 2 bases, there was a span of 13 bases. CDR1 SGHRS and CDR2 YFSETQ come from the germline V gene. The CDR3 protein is CASSEGENPYNEQFF. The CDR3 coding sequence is TGCGCCAGCAGCGAGGGGGAGAATCCCTACAATGAGCAGTTCTTC. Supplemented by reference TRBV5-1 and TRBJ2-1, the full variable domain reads KAGVTQTPRYLIKTRGQQVTLSCSPISGHRSVSWYQQTPGQGLQFLFEYFSETQRNKGNFPGRFSGRQFSNSRSEMNVSTLELGDSALYLCASSEGENPYNEQFFGPGTRLTVL.

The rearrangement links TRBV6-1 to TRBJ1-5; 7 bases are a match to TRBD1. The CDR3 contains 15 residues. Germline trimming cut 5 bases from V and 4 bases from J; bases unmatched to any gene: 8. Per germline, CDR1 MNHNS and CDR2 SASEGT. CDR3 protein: CASSFLGTDNQPQHF. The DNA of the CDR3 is TGTGCCAGCAGTTTTTTGGGGACAGATAATCAGCCCCAGCATTTT.

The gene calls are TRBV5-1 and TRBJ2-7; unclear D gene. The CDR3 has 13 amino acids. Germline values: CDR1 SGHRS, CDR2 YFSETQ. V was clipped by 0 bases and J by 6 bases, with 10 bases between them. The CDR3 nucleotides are TGCGCCAGCAGCTTGGCGGTGGGAAGCGAGCAGTACTTC. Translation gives CASSLAVGSEQYF.

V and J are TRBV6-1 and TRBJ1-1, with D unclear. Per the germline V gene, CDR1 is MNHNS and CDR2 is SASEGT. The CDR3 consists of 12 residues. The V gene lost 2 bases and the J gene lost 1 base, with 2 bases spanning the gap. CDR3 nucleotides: TGTGCCAGCAGTGAAAGGAACACTGAAGCTTTCTTT. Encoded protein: CASSERNTEAFF.

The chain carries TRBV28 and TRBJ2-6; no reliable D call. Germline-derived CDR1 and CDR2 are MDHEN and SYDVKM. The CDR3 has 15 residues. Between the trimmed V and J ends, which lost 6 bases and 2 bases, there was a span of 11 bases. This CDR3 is CASSLHHTGANVLTF. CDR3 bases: TGTGCCAGCAGCCTCCACCATACTGGGGCCAACGTCCTGACTTTC.

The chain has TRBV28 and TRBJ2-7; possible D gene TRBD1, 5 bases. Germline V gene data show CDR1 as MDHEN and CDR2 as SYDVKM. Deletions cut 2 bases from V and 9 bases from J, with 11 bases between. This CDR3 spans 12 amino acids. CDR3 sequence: CASSLKWQGQYF. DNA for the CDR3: TGTGCCAGCAGTTTAAAGTGGCAGGGGCAGTACTTC.

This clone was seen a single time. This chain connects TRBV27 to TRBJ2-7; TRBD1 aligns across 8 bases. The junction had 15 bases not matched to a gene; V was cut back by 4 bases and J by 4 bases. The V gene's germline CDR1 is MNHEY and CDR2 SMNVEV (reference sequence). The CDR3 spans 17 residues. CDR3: CASSSRSYQGAQYEQYF. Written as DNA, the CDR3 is TGTGCCAGCAGTTCCCGCAGTTATCAGGGGGCCCAATACGAGCAGTACTTC.